These T cell receptor beta chains were read from a single sample in a study of early T cells in non-severe SARS-CoV-2 infection. Each CDR3 protein is one row after TCRdb ran MiXCR on the 5' RACE reads. Of tens of thousands of distinct CDR3 sequences listed, about 14% are singletons. The sequenced material came from whole blood. These TCRs come from an adult who was a healthcare worker with PCR-confirmed SARS-CoV-2 infection or an uninfected control (not recorded which). Both conserved end residues are part of each CDR3. Fields, in order: J gene, clone size, V gene, CDR3 protein. A row's size may be missing; if present it is once, few, many or a size class.

TRBJ1-5 | few | TRBV20-1 | CSWSGGSNQPQHF
TRBJ2-5 | NA | TRBV7-3 | CASSPGLAGEGETQYF
TRBJ2-7 | NA | TRBV2 | CASSEISEQYF
TRBJ2-7 | NA | TRBV7-9 | CASSLDSPEQYF
TRBJ1-5 | many | TRBV18 | CASSRQDNQPQHF
TRBJ2-5 | many | TRBV15 | CATSRAWQRPGETQYF
TRBJ2-7 | NA | TRBV10-3 | CAISERGALDEQYF
TRBJ2-3 | NA | TRBV7-2 | CASSFESRQGPQYF
TRBJ1-5 | NA | TRBV12-3/TRBV12-4 | CASSSPGNGNQPQHF
TRBJ2-5 | NA | TRBV28 | CASGLAETQYF
TRBJ2-7 | NA | TRBV5-4 | CASSLTANSYEQYF
TRBJ1-5 | NA | TRBV20-1 | CSATPSGGSNQPQHF
TRBJ1-2 | NA | TRBV6-5 | CASGSFGRGNGYTF
TRBJ1-2 | many | TRBV14 | CASSQDPRQYYGYTF
TRBJ2-7 | NA | TRBV4-3 | CASSQDGWTRSEQYF
TRBJ1-4 | once | TRBV6-1 | CASRTALNEKLFF
TRBJ1-5 | NA | TRBV25-1 | CASSEALSNQPQHF
TRBJ2-1 | NA | TRBV20-1 | CSASRAGGLNEQFF
TRBJ2-7 | many | TRBV29-1 | CSVGQGRNEQYF
TRBJ2-7 | once | TRBV25-1 | CASSESGRDEQYF
TRBJ2-3 | few | TRBV3-1 | CASSSTGDGTDTQYF
TRBJ2-1 | many | TRBV18 | CASSPQGTFYNEQFF
TRBJ2-5 | NA | TRBV7-2 | CASSSRPPLAGGREETQYF
TRBJ1-1 | few | TRBV3-1 | CASSHRQGGTEAFF
TRBJ2-7 | many | TRBV19 | CASSPMRDSNPYEQYF
TRBJ1-3 | many | TRBV5-1 | CASSADRGYGNTIYF
TRBJ2-7 | few | TRBV27 | CASSETVPRPYEQYF
TRBJ2-3 | NA | TRBV20-1 | CSLPGEAGRDTQYF
TRBJ1-4 | few | TRBV4-3 | CASSQDSRNEKLFF